The TCR delta chain described here comes from a study of DNA immune sequencing with unique molecular identifiers. This clone was detected only a few times. The protein recorded in TCRdb matches a much larger clone and deviates from this DNA's translation at residue 14, suggesting a read error; the protein here is obtained by translating the DNA. The germline gives CDR1 GEAIGNYY, CDR2 EKD. J gave up 8 bases and V 2 bases, and 14 bases lay outside the gene matches. The CDR3 has 20 residues. All 8 TRDV and 4 TRDJ genes were targeted in 32-plex amplification of genomic DNA. Adapter PCR followed around 3 barcoding PCR cycles that attached a 12-nucleotide UMI. TCRdb re-called the multiplex PCR reads via CATT. The data contain roughly 2,300 delta-chain clones, roughly an eighth of them singletons.

The sequenced material came from gamma-delta T cells enriched from blood buffy coat, or unenriched PBMCs (not recorded which). The genes are TRDV2 and TRDJ3, with 13 bases identical to TRDD3. This clonotype was sampled from a human donor in good health. The CDR3 spells CACDMTGGYEVGWNTRQMFF. In nucleotides, the CDR3 is TGTGCCTGTGACATGACTGGGGGATACGAAGTGGGATGGAACACCCGACAGATGTTTTTC.